This T cell receptor (beta chain) was identified in a study of T cells in Graves' hyperthyroidism and ophthalmopathy. Clinical symptoms, serum thyroxine and TRAb, thyroid ultrasound and orbital computed tomography together formed the diagnostic basis. Out of 8.5 to 10 ml of fresh peripheral blood came the PBMCs. The germline V gene encodes CDR1 GTSNPN and CDR2 SVGIG (reference sequence). CDR3 length: 11 amino acids. From RNA transcripts, TCR beta CDR3 regions were amplified. HTBI primers drove first-round RT-PCR of the TCR CDR3. TCRdb called the multiplex PCR reads again in MiXCR, with one record for every CDR3 protein. The sample lists over 400,000 distinct CDR3 sequences; roughly 23% were seen once. About this clonotype: The germline gene is not matched at one end of the junction; a read error may be the cause.

This TCR was recovered from a woman in her sixties or seventies with Graves' ophthalmopathy. The chain carries TRBV30 and TRBJ2-7; D gene ambiguous. The sample consisted of blood. CDR3 region: CAWTNSHEQYF. The CDR3 nucleotides read TGTGCCTGGACCAACTCCCACGAGCAGTACTTC.